The 8 T cell receptor beta chains below all came from one sample that was sequenced in a study of human T cells and chemical hapten exposure. Time point defined: pre-sensitization, week 0. Treatment of the sample: therapeutic diphenylcyclopropenone sensitization with weekly scalp DPC. MiXCR, applied by TCRdb to the RACE reads, yields one record per CDR3 protein. The sample shows fewer than 350,000 distinct CDR3 sequences, about 7.7% of them seen only once. The sequencing used whole blood, collected in connection with sensitization to the hapten diphenylcyclopropenone (DPC). These receptors all come from a man between 18 and 35 years old with alopecia areata. Some clones in this sample may be carry-over from other donors' samples.

This clonotype has just a few counts. The J gene is TRBJ1-1, the V gene TRBV7-9, with D perhaps TRBD1 (5 bases). Trimming left V 1 base short and J 4 bases short, with 19 bases between. The CDR3 has 17 residues. Germline loops: CDR1 SEHNR, CDR2 FQNEAQ (reference sequence). DNA for the CDR3: TGTGCCAGCAGCTTAGGTCCCGTCGGGGGAGGAAGCACTGAAGCTTTCTTT. It is translated as CASSLGPVGGGSTEAFF.

This clonotype appeared many times. J is TRBJ2-2 and V is TRBV28, with TRBD2 matching 13 bases. V lost 8 bases, J lost 3 bases, and 6 bases stayed unmatched. CDR1 and CDR2 (germline): MDHEN, SYDVKM. There are 16 residues in the CDR3. The CDR3 loop is CASEKGLAGYTGELFF. In nucleotides, the CDR3 is TGTGCCAGCGAGAAGGGACTAGCGGGGTACACCGGGGAGCTGTTTTTT.

This chain uses TRBV12-3 or TRBV12-4 with TRBJ2-1; 10 bases line up with TRBD2. The CDR3 loop spans 16 amino acids. V lost 4 bases and J lost 4; bases outside the gene matches: 7. CDR3 nucleotides: TGTGCCAGCAGTTCCACTAGCGGGGTACGGTACAATGAGCAGTTCTTC. Protein product: CASSSTSGVRYNEQFF.

This clonotype was seen repeatedly, ten times or more. The chain couples TRBV29-1 to TRBJ1-1; TRBD1 is a possible D gene (5 bases). Germline CDR1 SQVTM, CDR2 ANQGSEA. This CDR3 spans 14 amino acids. The germline V and J ends were trimmed by 2 bases and 11 bases, with 21 bases remaining between them. The CDR3 nucleotides read TGCAGCGTTGAATCCCTCCTGGAAGGGGTAGCTGCTTTCTTT. Protein product: CSVESLLEGVAAFF. Using reference TRBV29-1 and TRBJ1-1 for the parts outside the CDR3, the full variable domain is SAVISQKPSRDICQRGTSLTIQCQVDSQVTMMFWYRQQPGQSLTLIATANQGSEATYESGFVIDKFPISRPNLTFSTLTVSNMSPEDSSIYLCSVESLLEGVAAFFGQGTRLTVV.

This clonotype has ten or more counts. The rearrangement joins TRBV5-4 to TRBJ2-3, with 11 bases identical to TRBD1. This CDR3 contains 15 residues. Germline CDR1 SGHNT, CDR2 YYREEE (reference sequence). The V and J ends lost 3 bases and 5 bases, in that order; junction bases with no gene match: 5. The CDR3 coding sequence is TGTGCCAGCAGCTCGGACAGGGGGCGGTTAGATACGCAGTATTTT. Amino acid sequence: CASSSDRGRLDTQYF.

This clonotype has a count of ten or more. The chain couples TRBV4-1 to TRBJ2-1; 7 bases agree with TRBD2. The CDR3 runs to 16 residues. The germline V gene encodes CDR1 MGHRA and CDR2 YSYEKL. V lost 0 bases and J lost 1; bases outside the gene matches: 3. In DNA, the CDR3 is TGCGCCAGCAGCCAAGATCTGGGGGGGTCCTACAATGAGCAGTTCTTC. The encoded protein is CASSQDLGGSYNEQFF.

This chain joins TRBV7-9 and TRBJ2-2; D remains unclear. Germline V CDR1 and CDR2: SEHNR, FQNEAQ (reference sequence). The CDR3 consists of 11 residues. Trimming removed 8 bases at V and 6 bases at J, with 7 bases between. CDR3 sequence reads: CASHLAGELFF. The CDR3 DNA is TGTGCCAGCCATCTCGCCGGGGAGCTGTTTTTT.

The chain has TRBV7-9 and TRBJ2-7; no clear D gene. Trimming took 4 bases from V and 3 from J, leaving 10 bases between them. This CDR3 comprises 13 residues. CDR1 is SEHNR and CDR2 is FQNEAQ in the germline V gene (reference sequence). CDR3 residues: CASSSPGLYEQYF. The CDR3 nucleotides are TGTGCCAGCAGCTCCCCGGGTCTCTACGAGCAGTACTTC.